This TCR beta chain was sequenced for a study of blood T cell repertoires in COVID-19. Study-level background: The United States, Italy and Spain were the sources of the acute and convalescent COVID-19 samples. T cells, B-cell-depleted T cells, or PBMCs supplied cDNA or gDNA.

Per the original methods: Nucleated cell counts were estimated from reference gene primer amplification. Using immunoSEQ multiplex PCR, the repertoire was profiled, and TCRdb retains in-frame clones only, with some absent. D and trimming were read from the DNA, whereas the V and J calls and clone size are those reported in that table. The sample records approximately 130,000 clones, 80% to 90% being singletons. The sequence was obtained from a human donor in a cohort sampled during active COVID-19. Sample: peripheral blood.

Written as DNA, the CDR3 is TGTGCCAGCAGCTTAGTCAACAGGAACCCTGGAAACACCATATATTTT. Translating it yields CASSLVNRNPGNTIYF. The chain carries TRBV5-5 and TRBJ1-3, with D possibly TRBD1 on 5 matching bases. Germline values: CDR1 SGHKS, CDR2 YYEKEE (reference sequence). V was clipped by 2 bases and J by 2 bases, with 14 bases between them. The CDR3 is 16 residues long. The complete variable domain, with remaining parts taken from reference TRBV5-5 and TRBJ1-3, reads DAGVTQSPTHLIKTRGQQVTLRCSPISGHKSVSWYQQVLGQGPQFIFQYYEKEERGRGNFPDRFSARQFPNYSSELNVNALLLGDSALYLCASSLVNRNPGNTIYFGEGSWLTVV.